This T cell receptor (beta chain) was profiled in a study of T cells in Graves' hyperthyroidism and ophthalmopathy. Trimming left V 3 bases short and J 1 base short, with 9 bases between. CDR1 is KGHSH and CDR2 is LQKENI in the germline V gene. CDR3 size: 14 residues. This clonotype was counted at least ten times. Using RNA transcripts as the source, TCR beta CDR3 regions were amplified. Using the HTBI primer set, a first-round RT-PCR was run on the TCR CDR3. Each CDR3 protein gets one entry after TCRdb re-called the multiplex PCR reads with MiXCR. The table includes 150,000 to 200,000 distinct CDR3 sequences, 9.4% detected once.

This chain joins TRBV18 and TRBJ1-1, with D unresolved. The sample comprised blood. This sequence was found in a woman between 18 and 29 years old with Graves' hyperthyroidism that later progressed to Graves' ophthalmopathy. The DNA for the CDR3 is TGTGCCAGCTCACCGCGGGAACCGAACACTGAAGCTTTCTTT. Its translation: CASSPREPNTEAFF.